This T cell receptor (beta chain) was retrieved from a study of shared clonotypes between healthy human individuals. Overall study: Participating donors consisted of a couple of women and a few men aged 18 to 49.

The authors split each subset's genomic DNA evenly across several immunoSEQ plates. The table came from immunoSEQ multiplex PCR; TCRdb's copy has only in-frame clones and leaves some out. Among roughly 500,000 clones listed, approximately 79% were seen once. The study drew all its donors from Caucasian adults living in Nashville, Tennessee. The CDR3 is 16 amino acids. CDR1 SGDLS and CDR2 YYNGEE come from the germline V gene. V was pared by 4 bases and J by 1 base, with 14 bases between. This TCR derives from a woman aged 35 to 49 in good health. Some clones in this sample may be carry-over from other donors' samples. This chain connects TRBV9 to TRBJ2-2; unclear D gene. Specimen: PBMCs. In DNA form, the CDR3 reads TGTGCCAGCAGCTCCGACCTAGGGCAGAACACCGGGGAGCTGTTTTTT. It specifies CASSSDLGQNTGELFF.